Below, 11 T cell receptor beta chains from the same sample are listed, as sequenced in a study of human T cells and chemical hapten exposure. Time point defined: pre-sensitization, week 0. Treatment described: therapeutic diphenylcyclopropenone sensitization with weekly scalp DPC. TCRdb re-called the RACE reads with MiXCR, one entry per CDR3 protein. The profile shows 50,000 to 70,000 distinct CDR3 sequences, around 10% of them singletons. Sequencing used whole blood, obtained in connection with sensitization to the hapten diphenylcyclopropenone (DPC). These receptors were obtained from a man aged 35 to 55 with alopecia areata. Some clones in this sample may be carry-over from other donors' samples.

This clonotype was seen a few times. DNA for the CDR3: TGTGCCAGCAGCGAGACAGTGAACACTGAAGCTTTCTTT. It is translated as CASSETVNTEAFF. The rearrangement links TRBV7-3 to TRBJ1-1; weak D call: TRBD1 (5 bases). The V end was cut by 5 bases, the J end by 0 bases, with 7 bases between. Germline-derived CDR1 and CDR2 are SGHTA and FQGTGA. The CDR3 spans 13 residues.

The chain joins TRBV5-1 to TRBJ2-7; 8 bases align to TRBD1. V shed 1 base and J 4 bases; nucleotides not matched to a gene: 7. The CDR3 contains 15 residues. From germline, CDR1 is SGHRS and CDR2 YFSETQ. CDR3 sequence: CASSLSSGGGYEQYF. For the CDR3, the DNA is TGCGCCAGCAGCTTGTCTTCAGGGGGCGGATACGAGCAGTACTTC.

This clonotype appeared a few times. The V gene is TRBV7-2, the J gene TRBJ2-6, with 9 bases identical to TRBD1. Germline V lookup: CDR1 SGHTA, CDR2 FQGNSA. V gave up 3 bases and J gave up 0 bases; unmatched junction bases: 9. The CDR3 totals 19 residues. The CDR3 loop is CASSFAGTGSSSGANVLTF. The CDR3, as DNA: TGTGCCAGCAGCTTCGCCGGGACAGGGTCTAGCTCTGGGGCCAACGTCCTGACTTTC.

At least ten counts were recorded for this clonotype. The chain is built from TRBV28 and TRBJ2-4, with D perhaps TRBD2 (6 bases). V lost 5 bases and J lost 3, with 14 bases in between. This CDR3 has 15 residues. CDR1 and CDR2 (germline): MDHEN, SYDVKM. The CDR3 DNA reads TGTGCCAGCAGTCTCGAGTGGGGGGTCAAAAACATTCAGTACTTC. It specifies CASSLEWGVKNIQYF.

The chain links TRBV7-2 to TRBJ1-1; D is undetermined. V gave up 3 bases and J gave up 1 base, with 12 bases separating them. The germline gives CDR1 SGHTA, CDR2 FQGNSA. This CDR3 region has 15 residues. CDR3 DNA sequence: TGTGCCAGCAGCTTTTGGACGGTACAGAACACTGAAGCTTTCTTT. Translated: CASSFWTVQNTEAFF.

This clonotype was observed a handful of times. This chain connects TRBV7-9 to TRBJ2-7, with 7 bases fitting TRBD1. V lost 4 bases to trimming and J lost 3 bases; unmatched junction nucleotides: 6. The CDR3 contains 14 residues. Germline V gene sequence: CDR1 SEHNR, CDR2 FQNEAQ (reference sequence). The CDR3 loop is CASSSRDSHYEQYF. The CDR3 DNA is TGTGCCAGCAGCTCCCGGGACAGTCACTACGAGCAGTACTTC.

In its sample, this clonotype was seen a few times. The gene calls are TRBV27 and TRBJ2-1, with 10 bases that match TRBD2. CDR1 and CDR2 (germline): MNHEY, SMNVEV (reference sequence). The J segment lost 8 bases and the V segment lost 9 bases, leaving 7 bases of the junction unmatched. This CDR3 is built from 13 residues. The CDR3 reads CASSSGSLHEQFF. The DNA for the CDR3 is TGTGCCAGTTCTAGCGGGAGTTTGCATGAGCAGTTCTTC.

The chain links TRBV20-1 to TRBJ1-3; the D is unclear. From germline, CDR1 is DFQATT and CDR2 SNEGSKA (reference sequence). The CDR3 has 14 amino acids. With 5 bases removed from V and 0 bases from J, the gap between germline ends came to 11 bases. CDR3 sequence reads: CSALDGDSGNTIYF. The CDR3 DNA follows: TGCAGTGCTCTCGACGGGGACTCTGGAAACACCATATATTTT.

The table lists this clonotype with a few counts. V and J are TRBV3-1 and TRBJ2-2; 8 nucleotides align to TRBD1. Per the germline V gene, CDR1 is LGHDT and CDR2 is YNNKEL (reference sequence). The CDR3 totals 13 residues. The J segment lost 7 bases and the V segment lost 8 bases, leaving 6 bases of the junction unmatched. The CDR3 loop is CASSDRVNGELFF. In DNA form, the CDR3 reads TGTGCCAGCTCGGACAGGGTTAACGGGGAGCTGTTTTTT.

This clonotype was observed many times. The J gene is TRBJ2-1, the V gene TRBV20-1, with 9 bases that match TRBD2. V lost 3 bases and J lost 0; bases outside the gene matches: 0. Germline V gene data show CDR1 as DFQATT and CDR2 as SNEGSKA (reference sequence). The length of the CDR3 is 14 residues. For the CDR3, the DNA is TGCAGTGCTAGTAGCGGGAGCTCCTACAATGAGCAGTTCTTC. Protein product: CSASSGSSYNEQFF.

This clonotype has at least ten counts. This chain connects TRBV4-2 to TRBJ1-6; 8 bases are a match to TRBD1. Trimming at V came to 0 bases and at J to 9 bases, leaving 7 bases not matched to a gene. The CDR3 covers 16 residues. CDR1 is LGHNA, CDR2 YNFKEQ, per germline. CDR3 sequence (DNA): TGTGCCAGCAGCCAAGAGGCGACAGGGGAGAGTTCACCCCTCCACTTT. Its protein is CASSQEATGESSPLHF.